What follows are 8 T cell receptor beta chains derived from one specimen sequenced in a study of brain T cells in children with intractable seizures. The table came from immunoSEQ multiplex PCR; TCRdb's copy has only in-frame clones and leaves some out. The table shows about 340,000 clones, with more than 85% occurring only once. Time point indicated: blood from clinic visit 5 months post-surgery; TSC patient then seizure free. The sequencing here drew on peripheral blood, taken about 5 months after surgery. The receptors were sampled from a boy younger than two with tuberous sclerosis and intractable seizures.

This sequence joins TRBV6-1 and TRBJ1-2; D call uncertain. Germline V gives CDR1 MNHNS, CDR2 SASEGT. This CDR3 has 17 residues. V dropped 0 bases and J dropped 5 bases, with 19 bases sitting between them. CDR3 protein: CASSEAYVGGNKYGYTF. CDR3 nucleotides: TGTGCCAGCAGTGAAGCGTATGTGGGCGGGAATAAGTATGGCTACACCTTC.

The V gene is TRBV4-1, the J gene TRBJ1-1, with D perhaps matching TRBD1 (6 bases). Trimming took 4 bases from V and 3 from J, leaving 15 bases between them. Germline V gene sequence: CDR1 MGHRA, CDR2 YSYEKL. CDR3 length: 15 amino acids. The CDR3 sequence: CASSLLDSEYTEAFF. The CDR3 DNA reads TGCGCCAGCAGCCTGCTGGACAGCGAGTACACTGAAGCTTTCTTT.

The CDR3: CASSLAAGDSSPLHF. CDR3 coding DNA: TGCGCCAGCAGCTTGGCCGCAGGGGATAGCTCACCCCTCCACTTT. The rearrangement links TRBV5-1 to TRBJ1-6, with a weak D call TRBD1 (6 bases). The CDR3 is 15 amino acids. The V end lost 0 bases, the J end lost 10 bases, and 14 bases lay between the germline ends. Germline lookup yields CDR1 SGHRS and CDR2 YFSETQ.

The chain couples TRBV5-1 to TRBJ2-5; TRBD1 aligns across 11 bases. V shed 2 bases and J 5 bases; nucleotides not matched to a gene: 8. Germline assignment: CDR1 SGHRS and CDR2 YFSETQ. CDR3 length: 16 residues. The chain's CDR3 is CASSFRGQGGGETQYF. The CDR3, as DNA: TGCGCCAGCAGCTTCCGGGGACAGGGGGGCGGGGAGACCCAGTACTTC.

The V and J genes are TRBV9 and TRBJ1-1; D remains unclear. Trimming took off 0 bases at V and 4 bases at J, with 10 bases between the two ends. This CDR3 has 14 residues. Germline-derived CDR1 and CDR2 are SGDLS and YYNGEE. The CDR3 protein is CASSVDSRATEAFF. For the CDR3, the DNA is TGTGCCAGCAGCGTAGATTCCCGGGCCACTGAAGCTTTCTTT.

V gene TRBV9 combines with J gene TRBJ2-1; 7 bases match TRBD2. Germline assignment: CDR1 SGDLS and CDR2 YYNGEE. The V and J ends lost 0 bases and 0 bases, in that order; junction bases with no gene match: 6. The CDR3 has 17 amino acids. The CDR3 coding sequence is TGTGCCAGCAGCGTAGGCCCAGCGGGGAGCTCCTACAATGAGCAGTTCTTC. This sequence encodes CASSVGPAGSSYNEQFF. Filled out from reference TRBV9 and TRBJ2-1, the complete variable domain reads DSGVTQTPKHLITATGQRVTLRCSPRSGDLSVYWYQQSLDQGLQFLIQYYNGEERAKGNILERFSAQQFPDLHSELNLSSLELGDSALYFCASSVGPAGSSYNEQFFGPGTRLTVL.

The V gene is TRBV30, the J gene TRBJ1-2; 8 bases fit TRBD1. Germline V gene sequence: CDR1 GTSNPN, CDR2 SVGIG (reference sequence). The CDR3 consists of 13 residues. The V gene end was trimmed by 2 bases and the J gene end by 8 bases; junction bases not matched to a gene: 7. CDR3 nucleotides: TGTGCCTGGAGTATTCTTGGACAGGGCGGCTACACCTTC. This codes for CAWSILGQGGYTF.

This chain joins TRBV3-1 (or the pseudogene TRBV3-2) and TRBJ2-3; tentatively, D is TRBD2 (5 bases). V was clipped by 0 bases and J by 4 bases, with 17 bases between them. The CDR3 extends over 17 amino acids. In germline, CDR1 is LGHDT, CDR2 YNNKEL (reference sequence). The CDR3 here is CASSQDWAGGDSDTQYF. DNA for the CDR3: TGTGCCAGCAGCCAAGATTGGGCGGGTGGGGATTCAGATACGCAGTATTTT.